This record looks at one T cell receptor beta chain sequence and its context. The antigen is not known. The sample comes from a study of post-analysis software for immune sequencing data. About the research overall: As for disease course, relapsing-remitting, secondary progressive and progressive-relapsing multiple sclerosis were all included.

Unique molecular identifiers had been added to the TCR beta cDNA libraries. There were roughly 1 to 11 million T cells, and 450,000 to 550,000 cDNA molecules came from them. Via MiXCR, TCRdb re-called the PCR reads, giving one row per CDR3 protein. The table includes hundreds of thousands of distinct CDR3 sequences, roughly 35% detected once. Regarding the study as a whole: Versus controls, multiple sclerosis patients showed significantly lower diversity (normalized Chao1). F measure grouped same-batch samples tightly together.

Sequencing input: blood. This clonotype originated in a girl between 10 and 17 years old with multiple sclerosis.

The CDR3 DNA reads as TGTGCCAGCAGCAGGACAGAAGCTTCGGGGACTACCTACGAGCAGTACTTC. Translated, it gives CASSRTEASGTTYEQYF. The rearrangement links TRBV13 to TRBJ2-7, with D possibly matching TRBD2 (7 bases). Trimming took off 5 bases at V and 2 bases at J, with 22 bases between the two ends. The CDR3 extends over 17 amino acids. The germline CDR1 and CDR2 sequences are PRHDT and FYEKMQ (reference sequence).